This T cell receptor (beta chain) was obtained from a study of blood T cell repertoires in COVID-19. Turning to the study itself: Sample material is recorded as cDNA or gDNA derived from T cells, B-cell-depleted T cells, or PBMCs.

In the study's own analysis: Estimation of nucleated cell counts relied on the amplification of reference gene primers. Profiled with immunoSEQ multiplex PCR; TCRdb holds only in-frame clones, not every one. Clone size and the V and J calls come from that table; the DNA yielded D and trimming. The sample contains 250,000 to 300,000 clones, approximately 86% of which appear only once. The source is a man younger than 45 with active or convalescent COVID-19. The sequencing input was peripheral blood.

CDR3 in DNA: TGTGCCAGCAGCCAAGATTTAGCGGTCGAGACCCAGTACTTC. It encodes CASSQDLAVETQYF. The chain links TRBV4-2 to TRBJ2-5, with a possible D match to TRBD2 (6 bases). Trimming cost V 0 bases and J 5 bases, with 10 bases left between them. Germline CDR1 is LGHNA and CDR2 is YNFKEQ. The CDR3 extends over 14 amino acids.